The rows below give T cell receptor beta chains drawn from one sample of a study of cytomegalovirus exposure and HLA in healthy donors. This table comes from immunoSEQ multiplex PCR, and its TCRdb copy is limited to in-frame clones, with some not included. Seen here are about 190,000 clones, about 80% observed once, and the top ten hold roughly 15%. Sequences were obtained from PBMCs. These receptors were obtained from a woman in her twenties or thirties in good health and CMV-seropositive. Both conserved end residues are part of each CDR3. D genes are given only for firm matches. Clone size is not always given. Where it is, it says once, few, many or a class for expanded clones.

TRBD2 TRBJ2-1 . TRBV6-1 TGTGCCAGCAGTGAATTCGCTACGGGACTAGCGGGGGGGATGAATGAGCAGTTCTTC CASSEFATGLAGGMNEQFF
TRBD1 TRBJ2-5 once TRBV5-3 TGTGCCAGAAGGTCGACCAGGACAGGGGGCTTAGAGACCCAGTACTTC CARRSTRTGGLETQYF
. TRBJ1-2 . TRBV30 TGTGCCTGGAGTGTAACAGGCGCTACTTTCTATGGCTACACCTTC CAWSVTGATFYGYTF
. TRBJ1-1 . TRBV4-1 TGCGCCAGCAGCCAAAACCCACAGGCGATGAACACTGAAGCTTTCTTT CASSQNPQAMNTEAFF
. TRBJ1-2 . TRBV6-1 TGTGCCAGCAGTGAGACTCCCTGGATGTATGGCTACACCTTC CASSETPWMYGYTF
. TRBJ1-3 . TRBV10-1 TGCGCCAGCAACACCAGACCTCAGGGGATCGACTCTGGAAACACCATATATTTT CASNTRPQGIDSGNTIYF
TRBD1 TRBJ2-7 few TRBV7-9 TGTGCCAGCAGCGTAGCTCCGGGACAGTACGAGCAGTACTTC CASSVAPGQYEQYF
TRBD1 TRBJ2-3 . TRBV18 TGTGCCAGCTCAGAGACAGGGGAGACAGATACGCAGTATTTT CASSETGETDTQYF
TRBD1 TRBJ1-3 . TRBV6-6 TGTGCCAGCAGTGGACCGGACAGGGGGTCTGGAAACACCATATATTTT CASSGPDRGSGNTIYF
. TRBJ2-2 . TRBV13 TGTGCCAGCAGCCTCCGTCGAGGGGGTGGCGCCGGGGAGCTGTTTTTT CASSLRRGGGAGELFF
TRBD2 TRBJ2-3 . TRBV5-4 TGTGCCTGCAGCTTTGGACTAGCGGGGGCCACAGATACGCAGTATTTT CACSFGLAGATDTQYF
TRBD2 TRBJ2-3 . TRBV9 TGTGCCAGCAGCGCCGGACTAGCGGGAGGGCGGAATACGCAGTATTTT CASSAGLAGGRNTQYF
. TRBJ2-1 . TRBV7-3 TGTGCCAGCAGCTTAAGAGCATCGGACTCACGAATCTACAATGAGCAGTTCTTC CASSLRASDSRIYNEQFF
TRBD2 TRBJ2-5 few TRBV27 TGTGCCAGCAGTGTTCTTAGCGGGGGAAGTCAAGAGACCCAGTACTTC CASSVLSGGSQETQYF
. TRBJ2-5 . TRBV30 TGTGCCTGGAGTGTGTCCCAACAAGAGACCCAGTACTTC CAWSVSQQETQYF
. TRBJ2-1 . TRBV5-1 TGCGCCAGCAGCTTGGACCTAGAGAATGAGCAGTTCTTC CASSLDLENEQFF
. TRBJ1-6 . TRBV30 TGTGCCTGGAGTACAGAAGCCAATTCACCCCTCCACTTT CAWSTEANSPLHF
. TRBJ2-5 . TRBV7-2 TGTGCCAGCAGCTCCTCTACCGCGAAAGAGACCCAGTACTTC CASSSSTAKETQYF
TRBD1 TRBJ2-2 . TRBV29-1 TGCAGCGTTAGAGGGGGACAGGGGGCAGGCGGGGAGCTGTTTTTT CSVRGGQGAGGELFF
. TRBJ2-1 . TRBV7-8 TGTGCCAGCAGCTTAGCCCCCAGATATAGACAGGCTTACAATGAGCAGTTCTTC CASSLAPRYRQAYNEQFF
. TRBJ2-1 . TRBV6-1 TGTGCCAGCAGCCCGGGACTCTACAATGAGCAGTTCTTC CASSPGLYNEQFF
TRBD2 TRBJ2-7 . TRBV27 TGTGCCAGCAGTTCACCAAGGACTAGCGCCTCCTACGAGCAGTACTTC CASSSPRTSASYEQYF
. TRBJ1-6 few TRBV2 TGTGCCAGCAGTAGGCTCCAGGGATCCCATAATTCACCCCTCCACTTT CASSRLQGSHNSPLHF
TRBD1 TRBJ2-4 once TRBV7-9 TGTGCCAGCAGCCATTCCGACAGGGGGGACATTCAGTACTTC CASSHSDRGDIQYF
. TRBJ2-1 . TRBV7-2 TGTGCCAGCAGCTTAGCGGGAGCCAATGAGCAGTTCTTC CASSLAGANEQFF
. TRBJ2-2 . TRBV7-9 TGTGCCAGCAGCCAGGCGGGGACAGTGATGGCCGGGGAGCTGTTTTTT CASSQAGTVMAGELFF
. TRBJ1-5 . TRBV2 TGTGCCAGCAGTGGGGCATCCCGGCCCCAGCATTTT CASSGASRPQHF
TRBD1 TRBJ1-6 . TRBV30 TGTGCCTGGAGTCCCGGGACAGATAATTCACCCCTCCACTTT CAWSPGTDNSPLHF
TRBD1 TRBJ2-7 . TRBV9 TGTGCCAGCAGCCCCCGGACAGGGTCGCCCTACGAGCAGTACTTC CASSPRTGSPYEQYF
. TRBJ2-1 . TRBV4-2 TGTGCCAGCAGCCCCCAAGGGGATGAGCAGTTCTTC CASSPQGDEQFF
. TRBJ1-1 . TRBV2 TGTGCCAGCAGTGGAGGAACTGAAGCTTTCTTT CASSGGTEAFF
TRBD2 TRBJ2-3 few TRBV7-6 TGTGCCAGCAGCCCCCAAGCGGGAGTGCCCCCAATTACGCAGTATTTT CASSPQAGVPPITQYF
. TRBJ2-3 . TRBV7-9 TGTGCCAGCAGCCCTTCGAGGCGGGGCACAACAGATACGCAGTATTTT CASSPSRRGTTDTQYF
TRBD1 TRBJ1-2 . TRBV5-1 TGCGCCAGCAGCTTGGTTCTGAGATTGAGGGGGCTGAATGGCTACACCTTC CASSLVLRLRGLNGYTF
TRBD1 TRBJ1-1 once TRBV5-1 TGCGCCAGCAGCTTGTCGACAGGGGAGGGCGAAGCTTTCTTT CASSLSTGEGEAFF
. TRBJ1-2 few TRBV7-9 TGTGCCAGCAGCCCAGCTAGGCTTTCCCCCGGCCGTTTATATGGCTACACCTTC CASSPARLSPGRLYGYTF
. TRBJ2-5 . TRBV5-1 TGCGCCAGCAGCCGAACGGGGGAAGAGACCCAGTACTTC CASSRTGEETQYF
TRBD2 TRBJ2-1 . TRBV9 TGTGCCACCCCGTTGAATGCGACTAGCGGGGGACGCAATGAGCAGTTCTTC CATPLNATSGGRNEQFF
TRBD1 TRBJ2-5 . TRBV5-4 TGTGCCAGCAGCTTCACAGGGGAAGAGACCCAGTACTTC CASSFTGEETQYF
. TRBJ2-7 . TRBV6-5 TGTGCCAGCAGTTACTCGGAAGGAGGAGGGGCGGGGGAGCAGTACTTC CASSYSEGGGAGEQYF
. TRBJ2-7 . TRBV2 TGTGCCAGCAGCCTGTTGGCGGGGGCAATCTACGAGCAGTACTTC CASSLLAGAIYEQYF
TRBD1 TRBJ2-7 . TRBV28 TGTGCCAGCCAACTCCCGGGACAGGGATCCTACGAGCAGTACTTC CASQLPGQGSYEQYF
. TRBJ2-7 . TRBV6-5 TGTGCCAGCAGAACAACAGGGAACTCCTACGAGCAGTACTTC CASRTTGNSYEQYF
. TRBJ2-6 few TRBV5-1 TGCGCCAGCAGCAGGGGGGGGGCCAACGTCCTGACTTTC CASSRGGANVLTF
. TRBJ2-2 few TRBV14 TGTGCCAGCAGCAGAGACAGAGGCATTATCGCCGGGGAGCTGTTTTTT CASSRDRGIIAGELFF
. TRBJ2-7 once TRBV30 TGTGCCTGGAGTGTTGGTAGGGGAAGCGCGACTTACGAGCAGTACTTC CAWSVGRGSATYEQYF
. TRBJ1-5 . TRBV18 TGTGCCAGCTCACCAGGCGGGACCCTTCAGCCCCAGCATTTT CASSPGGTLQPQHF
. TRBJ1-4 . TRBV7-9 TGTGCCAGCAGCCAGCAGGGCGGTATTGAAAAACTGTTTTTT CASSQQGGIEKLFF
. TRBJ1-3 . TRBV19 TGTGCCAGTACCAAAGCTTGGGGGGCTGGAAACACCATATATTTT CASTKAWGAGNTIYF
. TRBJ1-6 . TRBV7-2 TGTGCCAGCAGTGAACAGGCGGATAATTCACCCCTCCACTTT CASSEQADNSPLHF
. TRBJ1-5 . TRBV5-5 TGTGCCAGCAGCTTGGGCTCGTTAGTTAGCAATCAGCCCCAGCATTTT CASSLGSLVSNQPQHF
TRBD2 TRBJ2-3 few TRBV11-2 TGTGCCAGCAGCCCCAGTACGGGACTAGCGGGAGATACGCAGTATTTT CASSPSTGLAGDTQYF
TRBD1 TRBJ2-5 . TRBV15 TGTGCCACCAGCAGAGGGAGACAGGGCAGTACGGAGACCCAGTACTTC CATSRGRQGSTETQYF
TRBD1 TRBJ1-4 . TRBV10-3 TGTGCCATCAGTGAATCAGGGGGCCGCGGTGAAAAACTGTTTTTT CAISESGGRGEKLFF
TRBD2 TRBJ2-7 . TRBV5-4 TGTGCCAGCAGCTCCGGACTAGCGGGAGGGCTTCAGTACTTC CASSSGLAGGLQYF
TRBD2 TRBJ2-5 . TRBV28 TGTGCCAGCAGTCCTTTTGTAGCGGGGGGGGCCTCAGAGACCCAGTACTTC CASSPFVAGGASETQYF
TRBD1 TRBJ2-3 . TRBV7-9 TGTGCCAGCAGCCCGGGACAGGGAACAGATACGCAGTATTTT CASSPGQGTDTQYF
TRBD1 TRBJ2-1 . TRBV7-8 TGTGCCAGCAGCTTAGGCCCGACAGGGAATGAGCAGTTCTTC CASSLGPTGNEQFF
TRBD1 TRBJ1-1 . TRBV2 TGTGCCAGCAGTGAACCGGGACAGATGAACACTGAAGCTTTCTTT CASSEPGQMNTEAFF
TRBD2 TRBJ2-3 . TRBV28 TGTGCCAGCCCTCCCGGGAGGGACGGGACAGATACGCAGTATTTT CASPPGRDGTDTQYF